The 19 T cell receptor beta chains below come from one sample, sequenced in a study of blood T cell repertoires in COVID-19. The data were produced by immunoSEQ multiplex PCR, yet TCRdb's version contains in-frame clones alone and is incomplete. This table has tens of thousands of clones, roughly 87% appearing once. The sequencing input was peripheral blood. These receptors originate from a human donor with active COVID-19. The donor label of this sample is uncertain.

This chain connects TRBV2 to TRBJ2-3, with a tentative D call TRBD2 (6 bases). The CDR3 contains 16 residues. Germline V gene sequence: CDR1 SNHLY, CDR2 FYNNEI. Trimming removed 0 bases from V and 11 bases from J, with 21 bases in between. The CDR3 loop is CASSEARRREDRRQYF. DNA of the CDR3: TGTGCCAGCAGTGAAGCCCGACGGAGGGAGGACCGCAGGCAGTATTTT. The entire variable domain, with the rest obtained from reference TRBV2 and TRBJ2-3, is as follows: EPEVTQTPSHQVTQMGQEVILRCVPISNHLYFYWYRQILGQKVEFLVSFYNNEISEKSEIFDDQFSVERPDGSNFTLKIRSTKLEDSAMYFCASSEARRREDRRQYFGPGTRLTVL.

This clone was counted a single time. V and J are TRBV4-2 and TRBJ2-7, with D maybe TRBD1 (5 bases). With 4 bases removed from V and 2 bases from J, the gap between germline ends came to 15 bases. The CDR3 is 15 residues long. Germline CDR1 LGHNA, CDR2 YNFKEQ. CDR3 loop: CASSPREQGTYEQYF. DNA for the CDR3: TGTGCCAGCAGCCCAAGAGAGCAGGGAACCTACGAGCAGTACTTC.

The chain couples TRBV15 to TRBJ2-7; 7 positions match TRBD1. V was pared by 0 bases and J by 2 bases, with 4 bases of the junction left unmatched. The V gene's germline CDR1 is LNHNV and CDR2 YYDKDF (reference sequence). CDR3 size: 15 residues. CDR3 sequence: CATSRDRDSPYEQYF. For the CDR3, the DNA is TGTGCCACCAGCAGAGATAGGGACAGCCCCTACGAGCAGTACTTC.

The chain has TRBV6-6 and TRBJ2-2; tentative D call: TRBD1 (6 bases). The CDR3 totals 15 residues. Germline assignment: CDR1 MNHNY and CDR2 SVGAGI (reference sequence). Trimming shortened V by 5 bases and J by 5 bases, and 15 bases separated the two germline ends. The CDR3 here is CASSLRGEGTGELFF. The CDR3 nucleotides are TGTGCCAGCAGTCTCAGGGGCGAAGGAACCGGGGAGCTGTTTTTT.

This clone has only one observation. The gene calls are TRBV29-1 and TRBJ1-2; D gene unclear. Germline V gives CDR1 SQVTM, CDR2 ANQGSEA. With 4 bases removed from V and 8 bases from J, the gap between germline ends came to 11 bases. The CDR3 runs 11 residues. For the CDR3, the DNA is TGCAGCGTTGGGGTGCTAGGAGGCTACACCTTC. The encoded protein is CSVGVLGGYTF.

The chain links TRBV7-9 to TRBJ1-2, with a tentative D call TRBD1 (5 bases). V lost 1 base and J lost 4, with 13 bases in between. The germline CDR1 and CDR2 sequences are SEHNR and FQNEAQ (reference sequence). The CDR3 has 15 amino acids. CDR3 sequence: CASSLGGTGLYGYTF. In DNA, the CDR3 is TGTGCCAGCAGCTTAGGGGGAACGGGACTCTATGGCTACACCTTC.

This clone has just a few counts. The chain couples TRBV7-2 to TRBJ1-2, with D unresolved. Trimming took off 5 bases at V and 7 bases at J, with 14 bases between the two ends. Germline values: CDR1 SGHTA, CDR2 FQGNSA. The length of the CDR3 is 13 residues. The CDR3 here is CASSAIPNGGYTF. The CDR3 bases are TGTGCCAGCAGCGCGATCCCTAATGGTGGCTACACCTTC. Together with reference TRBV7-2 and TRBJ1-2, the CDR3 gives the full variable domain: GAGVSQSPSNKVTEKGKDVELRCDPISGHTALYWYRQSLGQGLEFLIYFQGNSAPDKSGLPSDRFSAERTGGSVSTLTIQRTQQEDSAVYLCASSAIPNGGYTFGSGTRLTVV.

The chain has TRBV5-1 and TRBJ1-1; the D is unclear. The length of the CDR3 is 13 residues. The germline gives CDR1 SGHRS, CDR2 YFSETQ. Trimming shortened V by 0 bases and J by 5 bases, and 8 bases separated the two germline ends. The CDR3 loop is CASSLDGTTEAFF. For the CDR3, the DNA is TGCGCCAGCAGCTTGGACGGTACGACTGAAGCTTTCTTT.

The chain combines TRBV7-8 with TRBJ1-1; maybe TRBD1 (6 bases). Trimming pared 0 bases from V and 7 bases from J, leaving 12 bases between. From germline, CDR1 is SGHVS and CDR2 FQNEAQ. CDR3 length: 14 residues. The DNA of the CDR3 is TGTGCCAGCAGCTTAGCGAGGGCAGGGGTTGAAGCTTTCTTT. Translating it yields CASSLARAGVEAFF.

This sequence joins TRBV20-1 and TRBJ1-5, with D unresolved. The CDR3 is 11 residues long. V dropped 6 bases and J dropped 6 bases, with 9 bases sitting between them. Germline-derived CDR1 and CDR2 are DFQATT and SNEGSKA (reference sequence). The CDR3 region has the DNA TGCAGTGCCAGAAGCGGTCAGCCCCAGCATTTT. Its translation is CSARSGQPQHF.

The chain joins TRBV19 to TRBJ2-3; TRBD2 aligns across 7 bases. The CDR3 spans 16 residues. The V gene end was trimmed by 5 bases and the J gene end by 3 bases; junction bases not matched to a gene: 11. The germline gives CDR1 LNHDA, CDR2 SQIVND (reference sequence). This CDR3 is CASSARSAGVTDTQYF. CDR3 coding DNA: TGTGCCAGTAGTGCCCGGTCTGCGGGGGTTACAGATACGCAGTATTTT.

In this sample, this clone turned up once. The V call is TRBV27, the J call TRBJ1-6; unclear D gene. The germline CDR1 and CDR2 sequences are MNHEY and SMNVEV (reference sequence). The CDR3 runs to 14 residues. V was cut by 0 bases and J by 10 bases, with 10 bases left in between. The CDR3 is CASSLSTGSSPLHF. The CDR3 coding sequence is TGTGCCAGCAGTTTATCGACTGGTTCCTCACCCCTCCACTTT.

The CDR3 spells CASSVGYGGGGYTF. For the CDR3, the DNA is TGTGCCAGCAGCGTAGGCTACGGCGGAGGGGGCTACACCTTC. This chain joins TRBV9 and TRBJ1-2; no clear D. The CDR3 runs to 14 residues. Germline CDR1 and CDR2: SGDLS and YYNGEE. V was pared by 0 bases and J by 8 bases, with 14 bases between.

Written as DNA, the CDR3 is TGCGCCAGCAGCCAAGATGGTGCAGGTTATCAGCCCCAGCATTTT. Translating it yields CASSQDGAGYQPQHF. The rearrangement links TRBV4-3 to TRBJ1-5; D is unclear. V was shortened by 0 bases and J by 5 bases, with 11 bases between the two germline ends. The CDR3 covers 15 residues. Per germline, CDR1 LGHNA and CDR2 YSLEER.

V gene TRBV29-1 combines with J gene TRBJ1-1; possibly TRBD1 for D (6 bases). CDR1 and CDR2 (germline): SQVTM, ANQGSEA. The CDR3 spans 9 residues. V lost 7 bases and J 11 bases, leaving 11 bases between the germline ends. This CDR3 reads CSAGVPAFF. CDR3 nucleotide sequence: TGCAGCGCAGGGGTACCGGCTTTCTTT. The full variable domain, its missing parts supplied by reference TRBV29-1 and TRBJ1-1, is SAVISQKPSRDICQRGTSLTIQCQVDSQVTMMFWYRQQPGQSLTLIATANQGSEATYESGFVIDKFPISRPNLTFSTLTVSNMSPEDSSIYLCSAGVPAFFGQGTRLTVV.

The chain uses TRBV19 and TRBJ1-4; no clear D. The V end lost 1 base, the J end lost 8 bases, and 5 bases lay between the germline ends. Per the germline V gene, CDR1 is LNHDA and CDR2 is SQIVND (reference sequence). The CDR3 runs 12 residues. CDR3 region: CASSIGVEKLFF. The CDR3 nucleotides read TGTGCCAGTAGTATAGGCGTCGAAAAACTGTTTTTT.

The chain employs TRBV2 and TRBJ2-5; 12 bases line up with TRBD2. This CDR3 is 16 amino acids long. V shed 4 bases, J shed 4 bases, and the junction held 7 bases outside the gene matches. Germline CDR1 is SNHLY and CDR2 is FYNNEI. In DNA, the CDR3 is TGTGCCAGCAGTGCGCTAGCGGGGGGGATTATAGAGACCCAGTACTTC. Protein: CASSALAGGIIETQYF.

The chain is built from TRBV4-1 and TRBJ2-5; the D gene is possibly TRBD2 (6 bases). The CDR3 is made up of 22 amino acids. V was trimmed by 0 bases and J by 2 bases, leaving 31 bases between them. Germline V CDR1 and CDR2: MGHRA, YSYEKL. The chain's CDR3 is CASSQEDGSLGSGVPLQETQYF. The CDR3 bases are TGCGCCAGCAGCCAAGAGGATGGGTCTTTGGGTTCGGGGGTTCCATTACAAGAGACCCAGTACTTC.

As to this clone: The junction and the germline gene differ at one end; a read error may be behind it. V and J are TRBV6-4 and TRBJ1-2, with 9 positions matching TRBD1. Germline-derived CDR1 and CDR2 are MRHNA and SNTAGT. CDR3 length: 14 residues. For the CDR3, the DNA is TGTGCCACCAGTAAGGACAGGGGAAACTATGGCTACACCTTC. Translated: CATSKDRGNYGYTF.